This TCR beta chain was captured by sequencing in a study of cytomegalovirus exposure and HLA in healthy donors. This PCR relied on a set of 60 Vbeta primers and 13 Jbeta primers. As handled by the study authors: A later analysis tallied tens of millions of unique TCR beta chains, around 11 million of them shared. Measured with immunoSEQ multiplex PCR; TCRdb has only the in-frame clones, and not every one. V, J and clone size were drawn from that table, and D and trimming were deduced from the DNA. Among some 130,000 clones listed, 70% were seen once. Germline V lookup: CDR1 SQVTM, CDR2 ANQGSEA. This CDR3 spans 14 amino acids. V was pared by 5 bases and J by 6 bases, with 1 base of the junction left unmatched.

This receptor was taken from a woman aged 60 to 75 in good health and CMV-seropositive. Specimen: PBMCs. V is TRBV29-1 and J is TRBJ2-2, with 15 bases that match TRBD2. CDR3 DNA: TGCAGCGTTCGGACTAGCGGGAGGGCCGGGGAGCTGTTTTTT. Encoded protein: CSVRTSGRAGELFF.